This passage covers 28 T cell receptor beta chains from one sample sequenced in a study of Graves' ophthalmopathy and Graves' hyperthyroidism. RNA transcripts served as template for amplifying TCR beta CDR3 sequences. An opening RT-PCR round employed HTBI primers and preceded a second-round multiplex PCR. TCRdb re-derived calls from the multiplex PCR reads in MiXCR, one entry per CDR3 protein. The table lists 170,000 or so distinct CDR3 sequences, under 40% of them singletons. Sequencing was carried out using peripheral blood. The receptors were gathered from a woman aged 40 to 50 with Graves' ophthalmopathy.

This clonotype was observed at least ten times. The CDR3 reads CASSAEGPRGAKNIQYF. The CDR3 DNA follows: TGTGCCAGCAGTGCGGAAGGACCACGAGGAGCCAAAAACATTCAGTACTTC. V usage is TRBV6-1 and J usage is TRBJ2-4; no reliable D call. Germline V gene sequence: CDR1 MNHNS, CDR2 SASEGT. This CDR3 has 17 residues. V was pared by 4 bases and J by 0 bases, with 16 bases between.

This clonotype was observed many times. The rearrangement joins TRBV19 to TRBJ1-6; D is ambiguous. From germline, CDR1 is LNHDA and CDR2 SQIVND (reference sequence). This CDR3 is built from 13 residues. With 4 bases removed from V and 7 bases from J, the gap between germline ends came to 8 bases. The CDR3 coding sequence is TGTGCCAGTAGTAGGTTCGGGAATTCACCCCTCCACTTT. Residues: CASSRFGNSPLHF. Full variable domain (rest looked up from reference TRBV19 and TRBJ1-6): DGGITQSPKYLFRKEGQNVTLSCEQNLNHDAMYWYRQDPGQGLRLIYYSQIVNDFQKGDIAEGYSVSREKKESFPLTVTSAQKNPTAFYLCASSRFGNSPLHFGNGTRLTVT.

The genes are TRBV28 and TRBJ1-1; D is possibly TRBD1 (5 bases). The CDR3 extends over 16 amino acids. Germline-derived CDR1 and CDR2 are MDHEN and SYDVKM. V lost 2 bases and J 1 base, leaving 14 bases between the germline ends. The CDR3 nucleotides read TGTGCCAGCAGTTTACCCCGGGGCAGTGGGAACACTGAAGCTTTCTTT. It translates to CASSLPRGSGNTEAFF.

Written as DNA, the CDR3 is TGTGCCAGCAGCTCTCGTGGCGGGAGTCTATACGAGCAGTACTTC. Amino acid sequence: CASSSRGGSLYEQYF. This chain links TRBV7-2 with TRBJ2-7; 7 nucleotides agree with TRBD2. With 4 bases clipped from V and 4 bases from J, the junction kept 10 bases outside the gene matches. The germline CDR1 and CDR2 sequences are SGHTA and FQGNSA. The CDR3 contains 15 residues.

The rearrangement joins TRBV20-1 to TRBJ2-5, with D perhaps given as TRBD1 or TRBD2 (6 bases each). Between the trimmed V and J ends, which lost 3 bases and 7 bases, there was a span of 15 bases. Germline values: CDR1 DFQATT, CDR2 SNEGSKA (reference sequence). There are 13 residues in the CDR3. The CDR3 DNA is TGCAGTGCTAGGGAGGGGGGTGGTGCGACCCAGTACTTC. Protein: CSAREGGGATQYF.

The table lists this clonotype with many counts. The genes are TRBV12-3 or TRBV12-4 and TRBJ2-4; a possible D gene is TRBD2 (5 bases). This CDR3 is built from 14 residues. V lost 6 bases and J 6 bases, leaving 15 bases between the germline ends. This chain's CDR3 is CASRKRGYRNIQYF. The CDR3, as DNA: TGTGCCAGCAGAAAAAGAGGGTACAGAAACATTCAGTACTTC.

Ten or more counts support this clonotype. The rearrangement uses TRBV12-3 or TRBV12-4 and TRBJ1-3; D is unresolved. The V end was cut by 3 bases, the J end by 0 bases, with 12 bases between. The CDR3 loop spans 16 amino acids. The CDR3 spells CASSLSGASSGNTIYF. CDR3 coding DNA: TGTGCCAGCAGTTTGTCTGGTGCTAGCTCTGGAAACACCATATATTTT.

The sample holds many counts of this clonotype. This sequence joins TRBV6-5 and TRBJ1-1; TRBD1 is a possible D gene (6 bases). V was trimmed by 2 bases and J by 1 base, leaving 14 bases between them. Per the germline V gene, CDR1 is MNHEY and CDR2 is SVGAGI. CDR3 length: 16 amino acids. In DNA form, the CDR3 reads TGTGCCAGCAGTTACCGGCCGACAGGCCAGAACACTGAAGCTTTCTTT. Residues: CASSYRPTGQNTEAFF.

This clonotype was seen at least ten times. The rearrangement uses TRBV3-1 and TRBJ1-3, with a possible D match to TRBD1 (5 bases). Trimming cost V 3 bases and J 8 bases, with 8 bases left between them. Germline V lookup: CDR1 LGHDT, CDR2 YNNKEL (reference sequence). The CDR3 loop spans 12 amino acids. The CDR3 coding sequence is TGTGCCAGCAGCCATGGGGGGGACACCATATATTTT. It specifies CASSHGGDTIYF.

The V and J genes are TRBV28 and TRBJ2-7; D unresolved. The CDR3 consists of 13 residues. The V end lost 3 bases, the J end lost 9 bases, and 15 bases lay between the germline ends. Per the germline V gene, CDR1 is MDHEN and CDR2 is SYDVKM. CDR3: CASSFNWGFGQYF. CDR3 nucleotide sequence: TGTGCCAGCAGTTTTAACTGGGGATTCGGGCAGTACTTC.

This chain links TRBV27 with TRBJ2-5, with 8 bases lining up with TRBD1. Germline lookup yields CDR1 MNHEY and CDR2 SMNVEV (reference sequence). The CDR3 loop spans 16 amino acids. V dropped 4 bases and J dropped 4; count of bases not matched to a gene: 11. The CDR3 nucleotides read TGTGCCAGCAGTTCCGCCCAGGGGGCGCCGGGAGAGACCCAGTACTTC. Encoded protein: CASSSAQGAPGETQYF.

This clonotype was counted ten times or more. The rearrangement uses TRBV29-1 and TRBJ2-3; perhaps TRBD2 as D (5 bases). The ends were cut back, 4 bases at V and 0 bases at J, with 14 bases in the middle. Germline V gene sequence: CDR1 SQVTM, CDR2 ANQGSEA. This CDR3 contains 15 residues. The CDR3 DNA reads TGCAGCGTTGCGAAAGGAGGTACTAGCACAGATACGCAGTATTTT. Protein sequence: CSVAKGGTSTDTQYF.

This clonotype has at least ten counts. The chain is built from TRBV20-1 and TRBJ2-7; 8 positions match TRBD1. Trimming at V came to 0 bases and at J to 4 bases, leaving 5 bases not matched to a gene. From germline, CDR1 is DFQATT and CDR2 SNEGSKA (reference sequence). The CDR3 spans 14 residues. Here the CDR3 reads CSARDRTGRYEQYF. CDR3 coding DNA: TGCAGTGCTAGAGACCGGACAGGGAGGTACGAGCAGTACTTC.

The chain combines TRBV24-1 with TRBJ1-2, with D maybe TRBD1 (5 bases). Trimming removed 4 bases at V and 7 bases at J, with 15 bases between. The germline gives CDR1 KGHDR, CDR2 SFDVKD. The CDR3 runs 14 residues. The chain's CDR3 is CATSEKGRQRGYTF. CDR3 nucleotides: TGTGCCACCAGTGAAAAGGGACGCCAACGTGGCTACACCTTC.

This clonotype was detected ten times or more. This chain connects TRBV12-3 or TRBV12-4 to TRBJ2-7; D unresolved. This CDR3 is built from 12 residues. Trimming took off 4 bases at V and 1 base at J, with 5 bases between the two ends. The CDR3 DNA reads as TGTGCCAGCAGTTCCGGGTCCTACGAGCAGTACTTC. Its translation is CASSSGSYEQYF.

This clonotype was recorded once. The CDR3 DNA reads TGTGCCAGCCAGGGGTGGACTGAAGCTTTCTTT. Encoded protein: CASQGWTEAFF. This sequence joins TRBV2 and TRBJ1-1; D is perhaps TRBD1 (6 bases). The CDR3 sequence is 11 residues long. V dropped 8 bases and J dropped 5 bases, with 9 bases sitting between them. Germline V gene data show CDR1 as SNHLY and CDR2 as FYNNEI. Drawing the rest from reference TRBV2 and TRBJ1-1, the complete variable domain is EPEVTQTPSHQVTQMGQEVILRCVPISNHLYFYWYRQILGQKVEFLVSFYNNEISEKSEIFDDQFSVERPDGSNFTLKIRSTKLEDSAMYFCASQGWTEAFFGQGTRLTVV.

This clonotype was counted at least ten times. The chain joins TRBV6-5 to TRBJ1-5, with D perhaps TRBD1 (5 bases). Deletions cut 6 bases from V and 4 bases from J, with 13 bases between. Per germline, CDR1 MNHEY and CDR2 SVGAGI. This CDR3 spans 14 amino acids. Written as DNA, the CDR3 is TGTGCCAGCAGGGCCGGGACTGTGAATCAGCCCCAGCATTTT. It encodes CASRAGTVNQPQHF.

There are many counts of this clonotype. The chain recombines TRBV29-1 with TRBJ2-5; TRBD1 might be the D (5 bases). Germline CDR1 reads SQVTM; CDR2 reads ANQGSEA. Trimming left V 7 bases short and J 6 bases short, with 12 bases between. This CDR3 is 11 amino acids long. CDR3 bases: TGCAGCGGTACCGACAGCCAGACCCAGTACTTC. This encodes CSGTDSQTQYF. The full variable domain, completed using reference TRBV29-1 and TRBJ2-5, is SAVISQKPSRDICQRGTSLTIQCQVDSQVTMMFWYRQQPGQSLTLIATANQGSEATYESGFVIDKFPISRPNLTFSTLTVSNMSPEDSSIYLCSGTDSQTQYFGPGTRLLVL.

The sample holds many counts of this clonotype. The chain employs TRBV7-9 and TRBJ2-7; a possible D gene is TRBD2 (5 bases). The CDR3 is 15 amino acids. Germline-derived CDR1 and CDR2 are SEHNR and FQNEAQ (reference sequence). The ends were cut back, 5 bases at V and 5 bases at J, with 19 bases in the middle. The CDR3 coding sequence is TGTGCCAGCAGCATAGAGTTCCGGGGTTTCAACGAGCAGTACTTC. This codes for CASSIEFRGFNEQYF. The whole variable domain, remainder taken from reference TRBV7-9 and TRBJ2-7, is DTGVSQNPRHKITKRGQNVTFRCDPISEHNRLYWYRQTLGQGPEFLTYFQNEAQLEKSRLLSDRFSAERPKGSFSTLEIQRTEQGDSAMYLCASSIEFRGFNEQYFGPGTRLTVT.

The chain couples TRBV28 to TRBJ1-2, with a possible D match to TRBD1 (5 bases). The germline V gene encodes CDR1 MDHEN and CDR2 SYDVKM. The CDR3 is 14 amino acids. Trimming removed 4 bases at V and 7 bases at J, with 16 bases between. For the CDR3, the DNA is TGTGCCAGCAGTTCCAGGGCTCCGGGTAGTGGCTACACCTTC. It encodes CASSSRAPGSGYTF.

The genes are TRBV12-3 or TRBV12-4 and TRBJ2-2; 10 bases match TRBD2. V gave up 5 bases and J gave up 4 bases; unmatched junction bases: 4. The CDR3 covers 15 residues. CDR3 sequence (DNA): TGTGCCAGCAGTGCAACTAGCGGGGCCACCGGGGAGCTGTTTTTT. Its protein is CASSATSGATGELFF.

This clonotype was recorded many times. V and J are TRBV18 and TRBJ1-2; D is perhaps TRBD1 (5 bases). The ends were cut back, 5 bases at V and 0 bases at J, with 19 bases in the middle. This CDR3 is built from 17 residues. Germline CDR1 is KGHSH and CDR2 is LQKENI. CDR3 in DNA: TGTGCCAGCTCATCCACCTCCCGTACGGACACTAACTATGGCTACACCTTC. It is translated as CASSSTSRTDTNYGYTF. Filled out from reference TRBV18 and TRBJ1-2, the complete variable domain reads NAGVMQNPRHLVRRRGQEARLRCSPMKGHSHVYWYRQLPEEGLKFMVYLQKENIIDESGMPKERFSAEFPKEGPSILRIQQVVRGDSAAYFCASSSTSRTDTNYGYTFGSGTRLTVV.

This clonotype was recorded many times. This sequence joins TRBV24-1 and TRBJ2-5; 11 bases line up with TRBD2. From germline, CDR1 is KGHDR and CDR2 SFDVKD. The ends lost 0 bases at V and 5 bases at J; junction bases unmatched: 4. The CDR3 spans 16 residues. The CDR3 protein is CATSDLSSGRFETQYF. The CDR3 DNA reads TGTGCCACCAGTGATTTGTCTAGCGGGAGGTTTGAGACCCAGTACTTC.

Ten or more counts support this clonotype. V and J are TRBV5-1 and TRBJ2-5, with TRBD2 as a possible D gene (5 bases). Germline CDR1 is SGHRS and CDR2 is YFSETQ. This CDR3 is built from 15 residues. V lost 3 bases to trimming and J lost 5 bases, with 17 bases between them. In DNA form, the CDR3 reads TGCGCCAGCAGCTCTTCTAGCCGAATGGAGGAGACCCAGTACTTC. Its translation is CASSSSSRMEETQYF.

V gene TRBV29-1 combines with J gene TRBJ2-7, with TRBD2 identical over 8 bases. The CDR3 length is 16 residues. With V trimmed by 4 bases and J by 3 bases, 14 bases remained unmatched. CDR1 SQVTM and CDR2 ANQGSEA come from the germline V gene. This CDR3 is CSVGGPEVAGGYEQYF. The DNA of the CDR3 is TGCAGCGTTGGGGGACCGGAGGTCGCGGGAGGCTACGAGCAGTACTTC.

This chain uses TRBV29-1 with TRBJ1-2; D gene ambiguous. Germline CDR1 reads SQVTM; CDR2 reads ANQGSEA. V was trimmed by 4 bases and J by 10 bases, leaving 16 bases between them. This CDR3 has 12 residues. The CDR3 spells CSVAKRDWVYTF. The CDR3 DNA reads TGCAGCGTTGCAAAGAGGGATTGGGTCTACACCTTC. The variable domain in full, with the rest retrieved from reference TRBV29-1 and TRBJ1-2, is SAVISQKPSRDICQRGTSLTIQCQVDSQVTMMFWYRQQPGQSLTLIATANQGSEATYESGFVIDKFPISRPNLTFSTLTVSNMSPEDSSIYLCSVAKRDWVYTFGSGTRLTVV.

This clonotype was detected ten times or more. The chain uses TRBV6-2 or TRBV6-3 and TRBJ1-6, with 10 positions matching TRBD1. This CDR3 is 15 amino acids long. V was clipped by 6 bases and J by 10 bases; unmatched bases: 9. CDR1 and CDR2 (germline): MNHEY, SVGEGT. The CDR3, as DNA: TGTGCCAGCAGGGCCGACAGGGGGCAAGGATCACCCCTCCACTTT. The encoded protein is CASRADRGQGSPLHF.

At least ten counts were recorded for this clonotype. The CDR3 sequence: CASSFTREWSTEAFF. In DNA form, the CDR3 reads TGTGCCAGCAGCTTTACCAGGGAATGGAGCACTGAAGCTTTCTTT. The V call is TRBV7-9, the J call TRBJ1-1; D possibly corresponds to TRBD1 (5 bases). Trimming stripped 3 bases from V and 4 bases from J, with 15 bases between. This CDR3 region has 15 residues. Germline V gives CDR1 SEHNR, CDR2 FQNEAQ (reference sequence).